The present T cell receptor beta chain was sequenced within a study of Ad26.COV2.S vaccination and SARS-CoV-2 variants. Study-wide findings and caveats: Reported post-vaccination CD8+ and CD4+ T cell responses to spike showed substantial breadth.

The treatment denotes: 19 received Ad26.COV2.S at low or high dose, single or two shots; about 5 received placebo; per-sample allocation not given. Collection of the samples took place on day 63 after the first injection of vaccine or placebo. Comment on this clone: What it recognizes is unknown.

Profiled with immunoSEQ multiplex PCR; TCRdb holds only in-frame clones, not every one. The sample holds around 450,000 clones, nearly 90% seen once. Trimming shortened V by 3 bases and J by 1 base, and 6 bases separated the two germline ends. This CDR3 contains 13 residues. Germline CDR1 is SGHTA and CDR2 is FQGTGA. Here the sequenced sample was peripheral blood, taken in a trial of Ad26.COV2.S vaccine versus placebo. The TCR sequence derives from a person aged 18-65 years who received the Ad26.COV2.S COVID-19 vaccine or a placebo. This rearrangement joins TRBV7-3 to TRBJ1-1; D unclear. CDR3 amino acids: CASSFSQNTEAFF. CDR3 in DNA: TGTGCCAGCAGCTTTTCACAGAACACTGAAGCTTTCTTT.